Listed here are 2 T cell receptor beta chains from one sample, sequenced in a study of shared clonotypes between healthy human individuals. TCRdb's table, derived via immunoSEQ multiplex PCR, lists solely in-frame clones and lacks some. The data hold about a million clones, with approximately 68% observed a single time. Sequenced: memory CD4+ T cells sorted from blood. The subset here: CD45RA-negative fraction. The receptors stem from a man between 18 and 29 years old in good health.

The J gene is TRBJ1-2, the V gene TRBV18, with D maybe TRBD1 (5 bases). Germline V gene lookup returns CDR1 KGHSH and CDR2 LQKENI. Deletions cut 1 base from V and 8 bases from J, with 11 bases between. This CDR3 is 13 amino acids long. CDR3 bases: TGTGCCAGCTCACCACAGGGTCGGGGCGGCTACACCTTC. Its protein product is CASSPQGRGGYTF.

The chain joins TRBV9 to TRBJ2-7, with D possibly TRBD2 on 6 matching bases. The CDR3 covers 14 residues. V was cut by 2 bases and J by 3 bases, with 12 bases left in between. Germline values: CDR1 SGDLS, CDR2 YYNGEE. CDR3 DNA: TGTGCCAGCAGCGTCGCCTTGGGGGGCTACGAGCAGTACTTC. Translated, it gives CASSVALGGYEQYF.